Below, 26 T cell receptor beta chains from the same sample are listed, as sequenced in a study of CD8 T cells in ankylosing spondylitis. Each CDR3 protein gets one entry after TCRdb re-called the 5' RACE reads with MiXCR. The sample carries under 400,000 distinct CDR3 sequences, approximately 10% recorded once. The specimen was blood, either unsorted or a sorted T cell fraction (not recorded which). These receptors were obtained from a female donor with ankylosing spondylitis or in good health (not recorded which).

This rearrangement joins TRBV7-9 to TRBJ2-3; D is uncertain. The germline CDR1 and CDR2 sequences are SEHNR and FQNEAQ (reference sequence). V was trimmed by 6 bases and J by 2 bases, leaving 18 bases between them. The CDR3 loop spans 16 amino acids. DNA for the CDR3: TGTGCCAGCAGGAACGTGGTAGGCCCCCACACAGATACGCAGTATTTT. Amino acids: CASRNVVGPHTDTQYF.

J is TRBJ1-2 and V is TRBV27; the match to TRBD1 covers 7 bases. This CDR3 region has 17 residues. CDR1 and CDR2 from the germline V gene are MNHEY and SMNVEV (reference sequence). V lost 0 bases to trimming and J lost 4 bases; unmatched junction nucleotides: 11. The CDR3, as DNA: TGTGCCAGCAGTTTATCGAGTACAGGGGCCCTCGTCTATGGCTACACCTTC. Translation: CASSLSSTGALVYGYTF.

The DNA of the CDR3 is TGTGCCAGCAGTTTAGCTAGTCACGGGGAGCTGTTTTTT. This sequence encodes CASSLASHGELFF. The rearrangement links TRBV12-3 or TRBV12-4 to TRBJ2-2; D uncertain. The CDR3 spans 13 residues. The V gene lost 0 bases and the J gene lost 7 bases, with 6 bases spanning the gap.

This clonotype was observed a handful of times. The V and J genes are TRBV5-1 and TRBJ2-7, with 7 bases lining up with TRBD1. CDR3 length: 15 residues. Trimming removed 0 bases from V and 0 bases from J; junction bases left unmatched: 3. Germline assignment: CDR1 SGHRS and CDR2 YFSETQ. The CDR3 DNA sequence: TGCGCCAGCAGCTTGGAGGGGGCCATCTCCTACGAGCAGTACTTC. This encodes CASSLEGAISYEQYF. The full variable domain, completed using reference TRBV5-1 and TRBJ2-7, is KAGVTQTPRYLIKTRGQQVTLSCSPISGHRSVSWYQQTPGQGLQFLFEYFSETQRNKGNFPGRFSGRQFSNSRSEMNVSTLELGDSALYLCASSLEGAISYEQYFGPGTRLTVT.

This clonotype was seen repeatedly, ten times or more. This rearrangement joins TRBV20-1 to TRBJ1-2; D remains ambiguous. The CDR3 is made up of 14 amino acids. The V gene's germline CDR1 is DFQATT and CDR2 SNEGSKA (reference sequence). V shed 3 bases and J shed 7 bases, with 18 bases lying between them. The CDR3 DNA follows: TGCAGTGCTAGTGCGCAGACTTATACCAGTGGCTACACCTTC. It yields the protein CSASAQTYTSGYTF.

This clonotype appeared a few times. The chain uses TRBV7-9 and TRBJ2-2; D is undetermined. Germline V lookup: CDR1 SEHNR, CDR2 FQNEAQ (reference sequence). There are 15 residues in the CDR3. V lost 2 bases to trimming and J lost 1 base, with 8 bases between them. Here the CDR3 DNA reads TGTGCCAGCAGCTTATGGCGGCAGAACACCGGGGAGCTGTTTTTT. Translation: CASSLWRQNTGELFF.

CDR3 amino acids: CASSPGLLAGAYEQYF. The CDR3 DNA sequence: TGCGCCAGCAGCCCCGGTTTATTAGCGGGGGCCTACGAGCAGTACTTC. The chain is built from TRBV5-1 and TRBJ2-7, with 9 nucleotides matching TRBD2. The CDR3 has 16 amino acids. J lost 2 bases, V lost 4 bases, and 10 bases had no gene match. Germline-derived CDR1 and CDR2 are SGHRS and YFSETQ.

The rearrangement links TRBV27 to TRBJ2-7, with D perhaps matching TRBD1 (5 bases). The CDR3 length is 14 residues. The germline gives CDR1 MNHEY, CDR2 SMNVEV (reference sequence). The germline V and J ends were trimmed by 7 bases and 7 bases, with 20 bases remaining between them. The CDR3 loop is CASNLTGRLGEQYF. The CDR3 region has the DNA TGTGCCAGCAACTTAACAGGCAGGCTGGGGGAGCAGTACTTC.

Ten or more counts support this clonotype. The chain combines TRBV12-3 or TRBV12-4 with TRBJ2-5; D call uncertain. V lost 6 bases to trimming and J lost 3 bases, with 11 bases between them. The CDR3 spans 13 residues. CDR3 loop: CASRPTVEETQYF. The CDR3, as DNA: TGTGCCAGCAGGCCCACAGTCGAAGAGACCCAGTACTTC.

The V call is TRBV29-1, the J call TRBJ2-3; D is unclear. Deletions cut 3 bases from V and 2 bases from J, with 3 bases between. This CDR3 contains 11 residues. The germline V gene encodes CDR1 SQVTM and CDR2 ANQGSEA. CDR3 loop: CSVDYTDTQYF. The CDR3 DNA sequence: TGCAGCGTTGATTACACAGATACGCAGTATTTT.

This clonotype has a count of ten or more. CDR3: CASTGGGAVSSYEQYF. DNA for the CDR3: TGTGCCAGCACCGGCGGGGGGGCGGTGAGCTCCTACGAGCAGTACTTC. The rearrangement links TRBV12-3 or TRBV12-4 to TRBJ2-7, with 9 positions matching TRBD2. V was clipped by 7 bases and J by 0 bases; unmatched bases: 10. The CDR3 length is 16 residues.

This clonotype was seen a handful of times. The rearrangement links TRBV28 to TRBJ2-5, with a tentative D call TRBD2 (5 bases). The CDR3 totals 13 residues. V lost 9 bases, J lost 9 bases, and 20 bases lay in between. Germline loops: CDR1 MDHEN, CDR2 SYDVKM. The CDR3 DNA follows: TGTGCCAGTGCCCTGAGGGTCCCTTGGGCCCAGTACTTC. Protein: CASALRVPWAQYF.

This chain joins TRBV7-3 and TRBJ2-1; D perhaps matches TRBD2 (5 bases). Germline values: CDR1 SGHTA, CDR2 FQGTGA. V was trimmed by 5 bases and J by 4 bases, leaving 12 bases between them. The CDR3 runs to 14 residues. CDR3 sequence: CASSRGREYNEQFF. The CDR3 DNA reads as TGTGCCAGCAGCCGAGGACGGGAATACAATGAGCAGTTCTTC.

This clonotype was counted many times. This rearrangement joins TRBV29-1 to TRBJ1-1; D unclear. This CDR3 has 14 amino acids. Germline V CDR1 and CDR2: SQVTM, ANQGSEA. V shed 3 bases and J shed 5 bases, with 16 bases lying between them. This CDR3 reads CSVDRATVGTEAFF. The CDR3, as DNA: TGCAGCGTTGACCGGGCGACGGTAGGGACTGAAGCTTTCTTT.

This clonotype was recorded only once. The rearrangement joins TRBV7-2 to TRBJ1-2; D gene ambiguous. Trimming cost V 2 bases and J 8 bases, with 12 bases left between them. Germline loops: CDR1 SGHTA, CDR2 FQGNSA. The CDR3 runs 13 residues. The CDR3 loop reads CASSLRDTSGYTF. The CDR3 DNA is TGTGCCAGCAGCTTAAGAGACACGTCGGGCTACACCTTC.

In its sample, this clonotype was seen many times. The chain carries TRBV7-2 and TRBJ2-7; D is unresolved. Germline V lookup: CDR1 SGHTA, CDR2 FQGNSA. The CDR3 sequence is 13 residues long. Trimming removed 0 bases from V and 5 bases from J, with 8 bases in between. The CDR3 nucleotides read TGTGCCAGCAGCTTAGCAGGTATCCACGAGCAGTACTTC. Translated, it gives CASSLAGIHEQYF.

This clonotype appeared many times. The rearrangement joins TRBV12-3 or TRBV12-4 to TRBJ2-2; D gene ambiguous. There are 15 residues in the CDR3. Trimming shortened V by 2 bases and J by 5 bases, and 12 bases separated the two germline ends. CDR3 bases: TGTGCCAGCAGTTTACACAGTATTACTACCGGGGAGCTGTTTTTT. Translated, it gives CASSLHSITTGELFF.

This clonotype was counted between two and nine times. The chain couples TRBV7-6 to TRBJ2-3; TRBD2 might be the D (5 bases). CDR3 length: 14 residues. Trimming removed 5 bases at V and 4 bases at J, with 13 bases between. The germline V gene encodes CDR1 SGHVS and CDR2 FNYEAQ. CDR3 sequence (DNA): TGTGCCAGCAGCCTCCGGACCGGGGCAGATACGCAGTATTTT. This translates into CASSLRTGADTQYF.

This clonotype was recorded at least ten times. The rearrangement joins TRBV7-2 to TRBJ2-1; no reliable D call. V dropped 3 bases and J dropped 1 base, with 10 bases sitting between them. Germline CDR1 and CDR2: SGHTA and FQGNSA. The CDR3 is 15 amino acids. The CDR3 spells CASSFGVGSYNEQFF. In DNA form, the CDR3 reads TGTGCCAGCAGCTTCGGAGTAGGGTCCTACAATGAGCAGTTCTTC.

This clonotype has ten or more counts. The V and J genes are TRBV9 and TRBJ2-3; the D gene is possibly TRBD1 (6 bases). Trimming removed 0 bases at V and 0 bases at J, with 11 bases between. The CDR3 length is 16 residues. The germline gives CDR1 SGDLS, CDR2 YYNGEE. The DNA of the CDR3 is TGTGCCAGCAGCGTAGAAGGGGGTTTGAGCACAGATACGCAGTATTTT. It is translated as CASSVEGGLSTDTQYF.

This clonotype came up many times. The gene calls are TRBV30 and TRBJ2-7; a weak D match, TRBD1 (7 bases). CDR1 GTSNPN and CDR2 SVGIG come from the germline V gene (reference sequence). The CDR3 runs to 14 residues. V gave up 7 bases and J gave up 0 bases, with 16 bases separating them. Here the CDR3 DNA reads TGTGCCTCAGGGGGGAACACTATCTCCTACGAGCAGTACTTC. Residues: CASGGNTISYEQYF.

In its sample, this clonotype was seen many times. The chain couples TRBV7-2 to TRBJ1-5; tentative D call: TRBD1 (5 bases). The CDR3 sequence is 14 residues long. Germline-derived CDR1 and CDR2 are SGHTA and FQGNSA. V lost 10 bases and J lost 0, with 13 bases in between. In nucleotides, the CDR3 is TGTGCCACGGGGGGGGTAAATAGCAATCAGCCCCAGCATTTT. Residues: CATGGVNSNQPQHF.

The V call is TRBV7-2, the J call TRBJ2-3, with D uncertain. CDR1 and CDR2 (germline): SGHTA, FQGNSA. V lost 5 bases and J lost 6, with 15 bases in between. The CDR3 runs 14 residues. The chain's CDR3 is CASSHASKGDTQYF. The CDR3 DNA sequence: TGTGCCAGCAGCCACGCCTCAAAGGGCGATACGCAGTATTTT.

This clonotype was observed many times. V and J are TRBV7-9 and TRBJ1-1, with a weak D call TRBD1 (6 bases). V was shortened by 5 bases and J by 10 bases, with 14 bases between the two germline ends. CDR1 and CDR2 from the germline V gene are SEHNR and FQNEAQ (reference sequence). This CDR3 has 12 amino acids. The CDR3 DNA reads as TGTGCCAGCAGCCCGGACAGATCTGCAGCTTTCTTT. Translated: CASSPDRSAAFF. The full variable domain, completed using reference TRBV7-9 and TRBJ1-1, is DTGVSQNPRHKITKRGQNVTFRCDPISEHNRLYWYRQTLGQGPEFLTYFQNEAQLEKSRLLSDRFSAERPKGSFSTLEIQRTEQGDSAMYLCASSPDRSAAFFGQGTRLTVV.

This clonotype was detected only once. A much larger clone lies a single base off, so this may be a read error. The V and J genes are TRBV3-1 and TRBJ2-1; D is undetermined. CDR3 length: 15 amino acids. Germline V CDR1 and CDR2: LGHDT, YNNKEL (reference sequence). The CDR3 DNA sequence: TGTGCCAGCAGCCAAGTGTGGAGTGGATACAATGCGCAGTTCTTC. Amino acids: CASSQVWSGYNAQFF.

This clonotype was recorded at least ten times. The V call is TRBV20-1, the J call TRBJ2-3; D is perhaps TRBD2 (5 bases). CDR1 DFQATT and CDR2 SNEGSKA come from the germline V gene (reference sequence). This CDR3 region has 14 residues. V was cut by 2 bases and J by 0 bases, with 9 bases left in between. This CDR3 reads CSARSPGSTDTQYF. CDR3 in DNA: TGCAGTGCTAGATCCCCGGGGAGCACAGATACGCAGTATTTT.